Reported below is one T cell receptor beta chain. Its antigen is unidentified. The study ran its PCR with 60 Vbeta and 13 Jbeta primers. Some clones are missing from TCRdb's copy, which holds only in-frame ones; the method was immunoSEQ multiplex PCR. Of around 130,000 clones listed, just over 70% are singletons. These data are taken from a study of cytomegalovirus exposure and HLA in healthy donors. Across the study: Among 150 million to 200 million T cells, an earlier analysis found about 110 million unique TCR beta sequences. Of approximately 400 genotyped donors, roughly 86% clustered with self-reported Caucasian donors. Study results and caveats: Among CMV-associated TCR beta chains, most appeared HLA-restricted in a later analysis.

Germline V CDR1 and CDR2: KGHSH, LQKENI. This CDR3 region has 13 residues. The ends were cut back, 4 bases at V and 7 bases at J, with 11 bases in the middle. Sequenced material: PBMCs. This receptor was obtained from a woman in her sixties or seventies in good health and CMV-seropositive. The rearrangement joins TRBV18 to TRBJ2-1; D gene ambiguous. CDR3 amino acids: CASSLTKENEQFF. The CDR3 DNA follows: TGTGCCAGCTCACTTACTAAGGAAAATGAGCAGTTCTTC.